This T cell receptor beta chain was identified in a study of blood T cell repertoires in COVID-19. Germline V gives CDR1 SGHRS, CDR2 YFSETQ. Trimming stripped 2 bases from V and 2 bases from J, with 9 bases between. This CDR3 has 14 residues. Only in-frame clones appear in the TCRdb table, and some are missing; sequencing was by immunoSEQ multiplex PCR. The sample holds about 480,000 clones, more than 85% seen once. This receptor was obtained from a woman in her fifties or sixties who had recovered from COVID-19. Material: PBMCs or T cells enriched from blood (not recorded which). The chain carries TRBV5-1 and TRBJ2-3, with a weak D call TRBD1 (5 bases). CDR3 region: CASSLRGNTDTQYF. The CDR3 DNA reads as TGCGCCAGCAGCTTAAGGGGAAACACAGATACGCAGTATTTT.